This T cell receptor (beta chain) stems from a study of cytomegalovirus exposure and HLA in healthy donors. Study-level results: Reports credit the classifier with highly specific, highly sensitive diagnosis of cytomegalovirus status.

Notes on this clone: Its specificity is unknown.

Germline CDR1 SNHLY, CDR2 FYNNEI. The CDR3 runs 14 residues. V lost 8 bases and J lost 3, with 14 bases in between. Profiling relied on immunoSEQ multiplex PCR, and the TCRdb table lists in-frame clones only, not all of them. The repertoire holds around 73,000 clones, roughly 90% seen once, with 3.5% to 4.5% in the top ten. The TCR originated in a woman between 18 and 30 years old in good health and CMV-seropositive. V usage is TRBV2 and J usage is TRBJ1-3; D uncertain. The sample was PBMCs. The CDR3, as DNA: TGTGCCAGCTGCGGCCTTAGGTTTGGAAACACCATATATTTT. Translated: CASCGLRFGNTIYF.